This TCR beta chain was profiled in a study of regulatory T cells in long-lasting Graves disease. The overall study: Those Graves' patients who were newly diagnosed had been on antithyroid drugs under 3 months.

The TCR beta library used iRepertoire HTBI primers with Arm-PCR amplification of CDR3. MiXCR, applied by TCRdb to the multiplex PCR reads, yields one record per CDR3 protein. The sample consists of about 530,000 distinct CDR3 sequences, around 16% of them appearing once. The time point denotes: newly diagnosed GD, antithyroid drugs for less than 3 months. PBMCs provided the RNA from which the TCR library was made. Patients hailed from an endocrinology department in Xi'an, China. This CDR3 is built from 16 residues. V shed 0 bases, J shed 4 bases, and the junction held 6 bases outside the gene matches. Germline V gene lookup returns CDR1 MGHRA and CDR2 YSYEKL. This same sample was also part of a study on T cells in Graves' hyperthyroidism and ophthalmopathy. That work adds: The HTBI primer set served for first-round RT-PCR of the TCR CDR3. Expanded thyroid clonotypes (above 0.001) were mostly also found in blood.

The gene calls are TRBV4-1 and TRBJ2-3, with TRBD2 identical over 8 bases. The sequences come from peripheral blood mononuclear cells (PBMCs), collected at new diagnosis, from a patient treated with antithyroid drugs. This TCR was sampled from a woman aged 35 to 60 with Graves disease. The CDR3 nucleotides read TGCGCCAGCAGCCAAGAGAAAGGGACTAGACCAGATACGCAGTATTTT. Protein: CASSQEKGTRPDTQYF.